This T cell receptor beta chain was documented in a study of tumor T cells in aggressive B-cell lymphoma. Germline loops: CDR1 MDHEN, CDR2 SYDVKM. The CDR3 spans 15 residues. The V segment lost 8 bases and the J segment 2 bases; nucleotides outside the gene matches: 7. The repertoire was sequenced with immunoSEQ multiplex PCR; TCRdb's copy has only in-frame clones and lacks some. The sample consists of approximately 12,000 clones, about nine tenths of them appearing once. The sequenced sample was tumor tissue. This clonotype was sampled from an adult with diffuse large B cell lymphoma. This rearrangement joins TRBV28 to TRBJ2-7; 12 nucleotides agree with TRBD2. CDR3 coding DNA: TGTGCCAGCTCCAGGACTAGCGGGGCCACCTACGAGCAGTACTTC. Encoded protein: CASSRTSGATYEQYF.